This T cell receptor beta chain was sequenced for a study of molecular identifiers for immune sequencing clone quantification. TCRdb re-called the PCR reads through MiXCR, storing one row per CDR3 protein. The sample has approximately 630,000 distinct CDR3 sequences; around 25% are singletons. This clonotype was counted a few times. Sorted naive CD8 T cells were those defined as CD8+CD4-CCR7+CD45RA+. Sample: naive CD8+ T cells from blood, with Jurkat cell RNA spiked in. Specified subset: FACS-sorted CD8+CD4-CCR7+CD45RA+ naive T cells. This clonotype originated in a human donor in good health. Some libraries in this study had Jurkat cell RNA spiked in.

CDR3 DNA: TGTGCCAGCAGCTTGGCCAAGGGTCCGAGATCACCCCTCCACTTT. As protein: CASSLAKGPRSPLHF. The chain is built from TRBV5-6 and TRBJ1-6; D not resolved. V gave up 0 bases and J gave up 10 bases, with 14 bases separating them. The CDR3 runs to 15 residues. Germline V gives CDR1 SGHDT, CDR2 YYEEEE.